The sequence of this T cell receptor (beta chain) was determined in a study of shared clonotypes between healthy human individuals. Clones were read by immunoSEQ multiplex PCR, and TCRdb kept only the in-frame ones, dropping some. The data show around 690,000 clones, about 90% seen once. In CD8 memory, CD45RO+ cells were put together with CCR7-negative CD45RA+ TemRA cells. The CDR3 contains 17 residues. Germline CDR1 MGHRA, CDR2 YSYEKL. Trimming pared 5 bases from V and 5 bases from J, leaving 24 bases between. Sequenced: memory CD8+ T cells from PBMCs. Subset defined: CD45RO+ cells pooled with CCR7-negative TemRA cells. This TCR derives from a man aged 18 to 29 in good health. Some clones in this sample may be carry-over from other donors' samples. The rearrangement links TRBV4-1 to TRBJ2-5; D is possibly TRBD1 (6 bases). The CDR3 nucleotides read TGCGCCAGCAGCTACACAGGGCTCGAGGGGAATATGGAGACCCAGTACTTC. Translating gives CASSYTGLEGNMETQYF.